This TCR beta chain was documented in a study of blood T cell repertoires in COVID-19. Study details: Samples taken during acute and convalescent COVID-19 were collected in the United States, Italy and Spain. Sources were T cells, B-cell-depleted T cells, or PBMCs; the material itself was cDNA or gDNA.

In the authors' methods: Estimates of nucleated cell counts were drawn from the amplification of reference gene primers. Here immunoSEQ multiplex PCR was the method, and the copy in TCRdb shows in-frame clones only, minus some. V and J calls and clone size come straight from that table; D and trimming were deduced from the DNA. The data show about 200,000 clones, around 88% seen once. This clone was seen a few times. The CDR3 has 18 residues. V gave up 4 bases and J gave up 7 bases; unmatched junction bases: 15. CDR1 and CDR2 from the germline V gene are LNHDA and SQIVND (reference sequence). The source material was peripheral blood. This chain connects TRBV19 to TRBJ2-2; 10 bases align to TRBD2. The source of this sequence is a man in his late teens or twenties with active or convalescent COVID-19. The chain's CDR3 is CASSRTFSGRANGGELFF. The DNA for the CDR3 is TGTGCCAGTAGTAGGACTTTCAGCGGGAGGGCTAACGGCGGGGAGCTGTTTTTT.